This TCR beta chain was found in a study of blood T cell repertoires in COVID-19. Study as a whole: Samples representing acute and convalescent COVID-19 were sourced from the United States, Italy and Spain. T cells, B-cell-depleted T cells, or PBMCs provided the cDNA or gDNA that served as material.

Original data processing: Nucleated cell counts were estimated from reference gene primer amplification. Clones were sequenced by immunoSEQ multiplex PCR, and TCRdb holds only the in-frame ones, with some missing. That table supplies the V and J calls and clone size; D and trimming were determined from the DNA. The sample has roughly 110,000 clones; roughly 85% are singletons. The sequenced material came from peripheral blood. The TCR sequence derives from a human donor in a cohort sampled during active COVID-19.

CDR3 bases: TGTGCCAGCGGGGCAAGGCAAGCATCCACCTCATTCTATGGCTACACCTTC. It codes for CASGARQASTSFYGYTF. The chain recombines TRBV21-1 with TRBJ1-2; the table calls TRBD1, which could not be checked here. TRBV21-1 corresponds to a pseudogene. CDR3 length: 17 amino acids.